This T cell receptor beta chain originates from a study of immune evolution from preneoplasia to lung adenocarcinoma. Study-level findings and limits: Top clone frequencies peaked in normal lung, apparently declining through invasive adenocarcinoma. Later-stage lesions appeared to have more T cells, more diversity, less clonality.

Per germline, CDR1 MNHEY and CDR2 SMNVEV (reference sequence). V dropped 6 bases and J dropped 6 bases, with 18 bases sitting between them. CDR3 length: 15 residues. A note on this clone: What it binds is unknown.

Resections took place in Japan or China from the mid-2010s to the late 2010s. H&E slides confirmed each diagnosis, reviewed by two pathologists independently. Clones were sequenced by immunoSEQ multiplex PCR, and TCRdb holds only the in-frame ones, with some missing. The sample yields a few thousand clones, over 75% seen once. The sequence derives from a person aged 60 to 85 with lung adenocarcinoma. The chain couples TRBV27 to TRBJ2-1, with TRBD1 as a possible D gene (6 bases). The sequenced material came from FFPE adjacent normal lung tissue. The CDR3, as DNA: TGTGCCAGCAGCCCCCGGACAGAGAGGGGCAATGAGCAGTTCTTC. Its protein is CASSPRTERGNEQFF.